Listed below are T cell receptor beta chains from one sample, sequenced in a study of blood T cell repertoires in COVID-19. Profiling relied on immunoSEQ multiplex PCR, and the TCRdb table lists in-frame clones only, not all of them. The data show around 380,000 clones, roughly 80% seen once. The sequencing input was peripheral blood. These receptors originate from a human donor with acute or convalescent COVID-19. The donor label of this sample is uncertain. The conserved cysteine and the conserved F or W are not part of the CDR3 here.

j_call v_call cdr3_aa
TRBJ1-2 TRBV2 ASSEHRDRGRIGYT
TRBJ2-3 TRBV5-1 ASSSRGLDLNTQY
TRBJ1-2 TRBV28 ASSSTADNYGYT
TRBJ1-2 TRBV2 ASRIIQGSGYT
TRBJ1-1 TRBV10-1 ASGQASNTEAF
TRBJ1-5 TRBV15 ATSRAGGNQPQH
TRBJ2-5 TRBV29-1 SAPDSSQETQY
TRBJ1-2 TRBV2 ASSEDDGVYGYT
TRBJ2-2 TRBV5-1 ASSLAGTGELF
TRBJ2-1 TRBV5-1 ASREGESYNEQF
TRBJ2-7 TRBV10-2 ASSDTYEQY
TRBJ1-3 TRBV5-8 ASSIIRGSGNTIY
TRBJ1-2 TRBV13 ASSLGSSGNYGYT
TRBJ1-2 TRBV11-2 ASSWTGVLSGYT
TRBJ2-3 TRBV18 ASSPAAGTTDTQY
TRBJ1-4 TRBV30 AWSVPGNEKLF
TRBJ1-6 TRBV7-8 ASSSDRFGSPLH
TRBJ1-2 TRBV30 AWAPNRNYGYT
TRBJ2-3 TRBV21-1 ASSKAPPGLAEHTDTQY
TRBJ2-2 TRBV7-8 ASSLPGQVRNTGELF
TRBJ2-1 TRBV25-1 ASARLAVNNEQF
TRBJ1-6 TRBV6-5 ATRLAQMNSPLH
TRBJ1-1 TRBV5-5 ASTTSKIDLPGQQTEAF
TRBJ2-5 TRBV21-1 ASSKIDRDSKYQETQY
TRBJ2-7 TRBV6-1 ASSEVTGGLLY
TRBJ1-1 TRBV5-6 ASSLFRGVFMNTEAF
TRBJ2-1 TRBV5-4 ASSFTMTGDYDEQF
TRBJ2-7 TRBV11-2 ASSLAARSVEQY
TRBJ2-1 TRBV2 ASNILAGGHNEQF
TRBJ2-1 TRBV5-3 ARSPRDYAF
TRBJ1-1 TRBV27 ASRAYRGMNTEAF
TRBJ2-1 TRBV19 ASSVLRGGYNEQF
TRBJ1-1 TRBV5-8 ASSLEPGTEAF
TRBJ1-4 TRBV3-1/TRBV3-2 ASSQDPWGVGEKLF
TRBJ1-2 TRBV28 ASSLPINTIGGGYT
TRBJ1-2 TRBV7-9 ASSSQSGTGYSYGYT
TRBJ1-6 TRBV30 ASGRDRVNSPLH
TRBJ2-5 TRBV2 ASSPDRGRRETQY
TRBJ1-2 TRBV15 ATSRDPNYGYT
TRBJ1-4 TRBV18 ASSPQQDEKLF
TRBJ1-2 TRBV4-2 ASSQGFEGQARGYGYT
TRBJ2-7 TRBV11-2 ASSPLLTSGRTNYEQY
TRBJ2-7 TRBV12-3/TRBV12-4 ASRHGGQNEQY
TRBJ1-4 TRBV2 ASERGRREKLF
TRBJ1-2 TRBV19 ASSIVGQINGYT
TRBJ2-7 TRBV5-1 ASSAGTGTYEQY
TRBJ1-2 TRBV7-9 ASSLVSGGGYT
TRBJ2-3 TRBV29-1 SVKQMSTDTQY
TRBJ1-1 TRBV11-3 ASSKHRETEAF
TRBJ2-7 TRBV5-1 ASSLDITYEQY
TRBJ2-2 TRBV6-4 ASIPSTENTGELF
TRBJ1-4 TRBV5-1 ASSPGTGGREKLF
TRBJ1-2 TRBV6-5 ASSGGTTLYGYT
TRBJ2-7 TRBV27 ASTPDEQY